This passage covers 6 T cell receptor beta chains from one sample sequenced in a study of blood T cell repertoires in COVID-19. Sequencing used immunoSEQ multiplex PCR; TCRdb keeps in-frame clones, though not all of them. The sample has roughly 160,000 clones, 75% to 85% seen once. The specimen sequenced was peripheral blood. All receptors derive from a woman aged 55-69 years with COVID-19, enrolled during active disease.

In its sample, this clone was seen once. V usage is TRBV10-3 and J usage is TRBJ2-7; 8 nucleotides align to TRBD1. The J segment lost 1 base and the V segment lost 4 bases, leaving 3 bases of the junction unmatched. CDR1 ENHRY and CDR2 SYGVKD come from the germline V gene. This CDR3 region has 14 residues. The CDR3 DNA sequence: TGTGCCATCAGTGGGACAGGGCCTTCCTACGAGCAGTACTTC. It yields the protein CAISGTGPSYEQYF.

The chain links TRBV24-1 to TRBJ2-7; D possibly corresponds to TRBD2 (6 bases). Trimming removed 7 bases at V and 4 bases at J, with 10 bases between. Germline V lookup: CDR1 KGHDR, CDR2 SFDVKD. The CDR3 totals 12 residues. CDR3 protein: CATRGGGYEQYF. As DNA, the CDR3 is TGTGCCACCAGGGGAGGTGGGTACGAGCAGTACTTC.

This chain connects TRBV19 to TRBJ2-5; 8 bases align to TRBD2. CDR1 is LNHDA and CDR2 is SQIVND in the germline V gene (reference sequence). This CDR3 has 14 amino acids. V lost 3 bases, J lost 2 bases, and 2 bases stayed unmatched. CDR3 protein: CASSMAGGQETQYF. CDR3 nucleotide sequence: TGTGCCAGTAGTATGGCGGGGGGACAAGAGACCCAGTACTTC.

The V and J genes are TRBV4-2 and TRBJ1-6, with D possibly matching TRBD1 (5 bases). The CDR3 is 16 residues long. V shed 4 bases and J shed 9 bases, with 19 bases lying between them. Germline V gene sequence: CDR1 LGHNA, CDR2 YNFKEQ. CDR3 in DNA: TGTGCCAGCAGCCTCTCAGGCCAAGGGGATCCTTCACCCCTCCACTTT. This codes for CASSLSGQGDPSPLHF.

The rearrangement uses TRBV9 and TRBJ2-5; D is possibly TRBD1 (6 bases). The CDR3 is made up of 15 amino acids. In germline, CDR1 is SGDLS, CDR2 YYNGEE. The V gene lost 4 bases and the J gene lost 2 bases, with 15 bases spanning the gap. The CDR3 here is CASSPDSVIQETQYF. The DNA for the CDR3 is TGTGCCAGCAGCCCGGACAGCGTTATTCAAGAGACCCAGTACTTC.

This clone was found once. V and J are TRBV7-2 and TRBJ1-1; 8 bases fit TRBD1. The CDR3 is 15 residues long. Germline V gene lookup returns CDR1 SGHTA and CDR2 FQGNSA. V shed 5 bases, J shed 0 bases, and the junction held 5 bases outside the gene matches. The CDR3 sequence: CASSTLTGVNTEAFF. CDR3 bases: TGTGCCAGCAGCACCCTGACAGGGGTGAACACTGAAGCTTTCTTT.